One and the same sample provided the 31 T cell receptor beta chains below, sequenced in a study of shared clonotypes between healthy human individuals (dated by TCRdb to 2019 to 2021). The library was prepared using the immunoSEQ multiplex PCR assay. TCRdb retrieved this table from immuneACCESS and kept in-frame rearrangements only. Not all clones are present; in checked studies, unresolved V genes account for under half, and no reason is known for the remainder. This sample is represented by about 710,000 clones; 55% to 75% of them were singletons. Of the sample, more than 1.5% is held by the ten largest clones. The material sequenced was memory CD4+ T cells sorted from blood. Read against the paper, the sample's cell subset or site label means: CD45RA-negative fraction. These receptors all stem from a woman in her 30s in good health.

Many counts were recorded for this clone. CDR3 protein: CASSLSAGVTYNEQFF. In DNA form, the CDR3 reads TGTGCCAGCAGTCTCTCGGCGGGAGTAACCTACAATGAGCAGTTCTTC. This chain links TRBV25-1 with TRBJ2-1, with TRBD2 matching 7 bases. The CDR3 runs to 16 residues. J gave up 2 bases and V 5 bases, and 9 bases lay outside the gene matches. Germline values: CDR1 MGHDK, CDR2 SYGVNS.

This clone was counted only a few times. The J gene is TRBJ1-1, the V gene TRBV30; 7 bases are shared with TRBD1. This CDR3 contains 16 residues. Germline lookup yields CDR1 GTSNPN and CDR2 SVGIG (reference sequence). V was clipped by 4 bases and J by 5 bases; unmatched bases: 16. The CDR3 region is CAWTPLIRQGRTEAFF. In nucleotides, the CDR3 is TGTGCCTGGACCCCCCTCATCAGACAGGGAAGAACTGAAGCTTTCTTT.

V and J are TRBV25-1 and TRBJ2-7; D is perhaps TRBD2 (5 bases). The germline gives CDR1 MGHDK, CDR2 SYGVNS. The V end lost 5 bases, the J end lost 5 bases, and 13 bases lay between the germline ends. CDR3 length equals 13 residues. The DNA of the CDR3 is TGTGCCAGCAGTAGGGAGCCGCCCAACGAGCAGTACTTC. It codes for CASSREPPNEQYF.

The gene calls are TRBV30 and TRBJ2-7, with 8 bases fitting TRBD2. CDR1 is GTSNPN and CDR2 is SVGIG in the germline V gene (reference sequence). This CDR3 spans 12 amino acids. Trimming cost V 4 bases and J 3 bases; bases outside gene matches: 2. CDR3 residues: CAWNSGSYEQYF. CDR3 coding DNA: TGTGCCTGGAACAGCGGGAGCTACGAGCAGTACTTC. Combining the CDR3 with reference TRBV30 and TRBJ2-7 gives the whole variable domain SQTIHQWPATLVQPVGSPLSLECTVEGTSNPNLYWYRQAAGRGLQLLFYSVGIGQISSEVPQNLSASRPQDRQFILSSKKLLLSDSGFYLCAWNSGSYEQYFGPGTRLTVT.

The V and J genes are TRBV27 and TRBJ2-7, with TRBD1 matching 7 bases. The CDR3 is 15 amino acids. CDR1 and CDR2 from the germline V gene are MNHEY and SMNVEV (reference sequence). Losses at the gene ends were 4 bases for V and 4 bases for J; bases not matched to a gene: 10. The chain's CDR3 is CASSSPDRWGYEQYF. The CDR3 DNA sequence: TGTGCCAGCAGTTCCCCGGACAGGTGGGGTTACGAGCAGTACTTC.

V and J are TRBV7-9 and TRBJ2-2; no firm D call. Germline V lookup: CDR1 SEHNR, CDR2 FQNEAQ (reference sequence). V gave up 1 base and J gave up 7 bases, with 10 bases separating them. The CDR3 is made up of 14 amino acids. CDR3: CASSLGHGVGELFF. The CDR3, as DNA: TGTGCCAGCAGCTTAGGCCATGGAGTCGGGGAGCTGTTTTTT.

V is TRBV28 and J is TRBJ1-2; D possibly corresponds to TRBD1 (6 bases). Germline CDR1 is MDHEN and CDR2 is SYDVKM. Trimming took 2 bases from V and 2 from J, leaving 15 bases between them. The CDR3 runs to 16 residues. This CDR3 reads CASSLAATGQNYGYTF. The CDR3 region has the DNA TGTGCCAGCAGTTTAGCGGCGACAGGCCAGAACTATGGCTACACCTTC.

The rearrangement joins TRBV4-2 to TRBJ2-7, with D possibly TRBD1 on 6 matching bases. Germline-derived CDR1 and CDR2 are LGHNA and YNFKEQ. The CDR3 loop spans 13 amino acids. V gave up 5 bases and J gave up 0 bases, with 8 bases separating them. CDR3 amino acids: CASSGTPSYEQYF. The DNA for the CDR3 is TGTGCCAGCAGCGGGACACCCTCCTACGAGCAGTACTTC.

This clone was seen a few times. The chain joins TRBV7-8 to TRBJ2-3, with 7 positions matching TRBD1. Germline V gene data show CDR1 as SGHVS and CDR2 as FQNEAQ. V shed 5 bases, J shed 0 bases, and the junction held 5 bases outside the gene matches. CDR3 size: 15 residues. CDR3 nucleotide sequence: TGTGCCAGCAGCGACAGGGTCGCTAGCACAGATACGCAGTATTTT. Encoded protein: CASSDRVASTDTQYF.

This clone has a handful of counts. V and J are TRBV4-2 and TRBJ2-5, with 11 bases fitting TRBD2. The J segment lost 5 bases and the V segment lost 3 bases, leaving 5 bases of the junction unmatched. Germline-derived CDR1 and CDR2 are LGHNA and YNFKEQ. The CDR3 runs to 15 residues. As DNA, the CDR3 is TGTGCCAGCAGCCAGGAGACTAGCGGGGCGGAGACCCAGTACTTC. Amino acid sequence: CASSQETSGAETQYF.

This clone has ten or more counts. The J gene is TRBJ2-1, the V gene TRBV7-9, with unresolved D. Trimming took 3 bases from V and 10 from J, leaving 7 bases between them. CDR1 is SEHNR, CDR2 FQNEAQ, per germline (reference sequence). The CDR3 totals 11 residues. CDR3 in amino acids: CASSFGPEQFF. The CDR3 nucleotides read TGTGCCAGCAGCTTTGGACCGGAGCAGTTCTTC. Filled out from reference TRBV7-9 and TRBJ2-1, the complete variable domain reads DTGVSQNPRHKITKRGQNVTFRCDPISEHNRLYWYRQTLGQGPEFLTYFQNEAQLEKSRLLSDRFSAERPKGSFSTLEIQRTEQGDSAMYLCASSFGPEQFFGPGTRLTVL.

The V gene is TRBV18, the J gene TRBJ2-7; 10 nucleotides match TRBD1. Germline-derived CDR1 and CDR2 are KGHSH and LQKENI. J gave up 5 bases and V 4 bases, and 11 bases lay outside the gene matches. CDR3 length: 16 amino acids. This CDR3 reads CASSLTAGTGEDEQYF. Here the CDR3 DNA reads TGTGCCAGCTCACTAACAGCCGGGACAGGGGAGGACGAGCAGTACTTC.

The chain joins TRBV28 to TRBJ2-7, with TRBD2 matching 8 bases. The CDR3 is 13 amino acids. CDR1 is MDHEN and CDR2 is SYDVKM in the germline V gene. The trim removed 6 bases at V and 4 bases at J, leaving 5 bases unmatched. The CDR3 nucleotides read TGTGCCAGCAGGTCTGCGGGAGGATACGAGCAGTACTTC. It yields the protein CASRSAGGYEQYF.

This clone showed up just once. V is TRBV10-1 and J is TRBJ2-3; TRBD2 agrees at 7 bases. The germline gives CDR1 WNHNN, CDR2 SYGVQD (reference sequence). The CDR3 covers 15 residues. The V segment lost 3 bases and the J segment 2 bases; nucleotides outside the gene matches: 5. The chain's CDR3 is CASSDPAGLTDTQYF. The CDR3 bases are TGCGCCAGCAGTGACCCAGCGGGACTCACAGATACGCAGTATTTT.

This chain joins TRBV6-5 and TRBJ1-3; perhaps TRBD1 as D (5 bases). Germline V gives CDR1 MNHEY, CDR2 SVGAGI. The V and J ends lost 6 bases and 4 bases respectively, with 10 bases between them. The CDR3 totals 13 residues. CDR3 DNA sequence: TGTGCCAGCAGCCAAAGGGACGGAAACACCATATATTTT. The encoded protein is CASSQRDGNTIYF.

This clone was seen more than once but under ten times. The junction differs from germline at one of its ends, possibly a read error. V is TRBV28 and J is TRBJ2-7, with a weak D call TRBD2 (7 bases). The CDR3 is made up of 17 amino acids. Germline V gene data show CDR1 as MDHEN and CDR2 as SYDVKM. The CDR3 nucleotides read TGTGCCAGCAGTTTAAATTCCCGGGACACCCAATGGGGGAGGGAGATCTTC. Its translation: CASSLNSRDTQWGREIF.

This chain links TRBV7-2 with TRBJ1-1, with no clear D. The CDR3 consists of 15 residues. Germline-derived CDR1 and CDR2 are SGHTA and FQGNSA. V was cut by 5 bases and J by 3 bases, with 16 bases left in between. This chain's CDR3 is CASSKTTALYTEAFF. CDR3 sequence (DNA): TGTGCCAGCAGCAAGACAACCGCTCTGTACACTGAAGCTTTCTTT.

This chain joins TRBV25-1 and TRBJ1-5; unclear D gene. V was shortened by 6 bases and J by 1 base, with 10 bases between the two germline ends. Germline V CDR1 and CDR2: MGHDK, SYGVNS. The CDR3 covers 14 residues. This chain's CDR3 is CASRGAESNQPQHF. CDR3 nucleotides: TGTGCCAGCAGGGGTGCAGAAAGCAATCAGCCCCAGCATTTT.

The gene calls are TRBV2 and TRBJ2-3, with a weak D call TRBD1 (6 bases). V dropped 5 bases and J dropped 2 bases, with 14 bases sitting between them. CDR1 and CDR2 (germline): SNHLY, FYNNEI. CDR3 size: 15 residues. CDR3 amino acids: CASSWGRTVTDTQYF. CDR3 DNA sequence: TGTGCCAGCAGTTGGGGCCGGACAGTCACAGATACGCAGTATTTT.

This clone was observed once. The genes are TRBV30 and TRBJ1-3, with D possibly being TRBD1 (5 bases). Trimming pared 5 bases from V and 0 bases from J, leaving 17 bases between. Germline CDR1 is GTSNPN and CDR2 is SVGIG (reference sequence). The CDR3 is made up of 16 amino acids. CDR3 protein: CAWAGPRGNSGNTIYF. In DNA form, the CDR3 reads TGTGCCTGGGCTGGGCCTCGGGGGAACTCTGGAAACACCATATATTTT.

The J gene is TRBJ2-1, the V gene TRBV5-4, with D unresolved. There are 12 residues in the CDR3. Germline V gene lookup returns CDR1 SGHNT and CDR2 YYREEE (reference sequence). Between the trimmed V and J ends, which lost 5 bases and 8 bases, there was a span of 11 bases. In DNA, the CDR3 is TGTGCCAGCAGATCGAGTAGGTATGAGCAGTTCTTC. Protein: CASRSSRYEQFF.

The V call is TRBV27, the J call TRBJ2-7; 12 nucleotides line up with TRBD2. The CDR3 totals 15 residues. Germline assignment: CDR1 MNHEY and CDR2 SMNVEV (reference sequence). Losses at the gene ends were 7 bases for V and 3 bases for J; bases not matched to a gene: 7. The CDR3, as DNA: TGTGCCAGCAAAAATCGGACTAGCGGGAACTACGAGCAGTACTTC. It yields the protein CASKNRTSGNYEQYF.

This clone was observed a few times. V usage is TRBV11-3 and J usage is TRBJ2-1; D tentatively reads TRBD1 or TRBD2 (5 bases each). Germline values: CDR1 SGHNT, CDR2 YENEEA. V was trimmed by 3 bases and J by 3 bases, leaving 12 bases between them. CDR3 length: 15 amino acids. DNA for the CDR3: TGTGCCAGCAGCTTGGGACGAAGTGACTACAATGAGCAGTTCTTC. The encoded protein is CASSLGRSDYNEQFF.

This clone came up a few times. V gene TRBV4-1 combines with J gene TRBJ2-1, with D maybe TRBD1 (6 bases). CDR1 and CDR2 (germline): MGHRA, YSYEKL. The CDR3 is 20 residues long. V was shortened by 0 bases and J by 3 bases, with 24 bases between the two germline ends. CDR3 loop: CASSQEDHLLGTRNYNEQFF. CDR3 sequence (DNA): TGCGCCAGCAGCCAAGAGGATCATCTTTTGGGGACACGGAACTACAATGAGCAGTTCTTC.

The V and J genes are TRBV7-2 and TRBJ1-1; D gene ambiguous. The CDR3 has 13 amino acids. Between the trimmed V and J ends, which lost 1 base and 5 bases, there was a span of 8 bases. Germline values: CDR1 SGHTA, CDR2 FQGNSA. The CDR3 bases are TGTGCCAGCAGCTTAGATCTGGCTACTGAAGCTTTCTTT. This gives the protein CASSLDLATEAFF.

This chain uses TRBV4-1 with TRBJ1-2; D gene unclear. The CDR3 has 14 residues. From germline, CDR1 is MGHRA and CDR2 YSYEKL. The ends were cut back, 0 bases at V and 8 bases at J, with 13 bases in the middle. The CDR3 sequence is CASSQEKGWRGYTF. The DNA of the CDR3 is TGCGCCAGCAGCCAAGAGAAAGGGTGGCGAGGCTACACCTTC.

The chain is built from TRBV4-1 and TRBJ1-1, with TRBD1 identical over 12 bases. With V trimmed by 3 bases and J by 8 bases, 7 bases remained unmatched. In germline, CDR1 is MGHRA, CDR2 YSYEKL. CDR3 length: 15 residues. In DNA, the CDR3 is TGCGCCAGCAGCCACCAAAGGGACAGGGGGCAAGAAGCTTTCTTT. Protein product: CASSHQRDRGQEAFF.

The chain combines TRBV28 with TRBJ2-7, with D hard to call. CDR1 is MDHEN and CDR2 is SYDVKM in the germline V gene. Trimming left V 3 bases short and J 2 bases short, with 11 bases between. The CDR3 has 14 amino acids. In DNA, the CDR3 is TGTGCCAGCAGTTTGGCTAGGGTGCCCTACGAGCAGTACTTC. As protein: CASSLARVPYEQYF.

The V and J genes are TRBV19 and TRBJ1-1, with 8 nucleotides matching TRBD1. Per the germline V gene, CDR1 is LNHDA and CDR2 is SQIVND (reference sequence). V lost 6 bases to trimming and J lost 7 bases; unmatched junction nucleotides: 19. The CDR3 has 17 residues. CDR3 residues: CASSNYPPGQAWGEAFF. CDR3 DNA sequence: TGTGCCAGTAGCAACTACCCCCCGGGACAGGCATGGGGTGAAGCTTTCTTT.

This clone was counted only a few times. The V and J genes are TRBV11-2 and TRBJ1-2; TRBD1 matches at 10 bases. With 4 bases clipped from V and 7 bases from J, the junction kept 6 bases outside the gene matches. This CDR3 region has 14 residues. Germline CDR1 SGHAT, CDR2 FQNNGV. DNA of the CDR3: TGTGCCAGCAGCTGGGACAGGGGCGAGAGTGGCTACACCTTC. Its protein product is CASSWDRGESGYTF.

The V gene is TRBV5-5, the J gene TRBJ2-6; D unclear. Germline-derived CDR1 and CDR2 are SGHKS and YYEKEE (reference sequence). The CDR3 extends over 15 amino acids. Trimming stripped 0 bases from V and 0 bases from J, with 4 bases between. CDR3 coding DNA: TGTGCCAGCAGCTTGGTCCCCTCTGGGGCCAACGTCCTGACTTTC. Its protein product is CASSLVPSGANVLTF.